This T cell receptor beta chain is from a study of blood T cell repertoires in COVID-19. The table came from immunoSEQ multiplex PCR; TCRdb's copy has only in-frame clones and leaves some out. Here the sample spans 150,000 to 200,000 clones, 86% being singletons. The germline CDR1 and CDR2 sequences are MNHEY and SVGAGI. Trimming took 10 bases from V and 2 from J, leaving 18 bases between them. The CDR3 is 15 amino acids. Sequencing was carried out using peripheral blood. The chain links TRBV6-5 to TRBJ1-5, with D unresolved. The TCR comes from a woman in her sixties or seventies with acute or convalescent COVID-19. CDR3 loop: CAMGAGFGGNQPQHF. Here the CDR3 DNA reads TGTGCCATGGGAGCGGGTTTTGGGGGCAATCAGCCCCAGCATTTT.